The sample holds a few counts of the clone carrying this T cell receptor beta chain. Its antigen is unidentified. With the Oncomine TCR Beta short-read assay, DNA from cultured CD4+ T cells was sequenced. TCRdb redid the calling of the PCR reads with MiXCR, one entry per CDR3 protein. The repertoire holds roughly 20,000 distinct CDR3 sequences, with approximately 27% as singletons. The treatment was: roughly nine-day PBMC culture with coronavirus spike peptide pools or control peptides (ViraFEST assay). The data are from a study of vaccination and CD4 T cells after COVID-19. Background on the study: Timing of post-vaccine sample collection was a median roughly 66 days after dose two, with a range of 14 to 241.

Germline loops: CDR1 LNHDA, CDR2 SQIVND (reference sequence). CDR3 length: 13 residues. Trimming shortened V by 6 bases and J by 9 bases, and 15 bases separated the two germline ends. The genes are TRBV19 and TRBJ1-5; D may be TRBD1 (5 bases). The sequence came from a human donor with COVID-19. Sequencing was done on a sample of cultured CD4+ T cells from blood. CDR3 sequence reads: CASRGVGIWPQHF. The CDR3 DNA reads TGTGCCAGTAGAGGGGTGGGGATCTGGCCCCAGCATTTT.